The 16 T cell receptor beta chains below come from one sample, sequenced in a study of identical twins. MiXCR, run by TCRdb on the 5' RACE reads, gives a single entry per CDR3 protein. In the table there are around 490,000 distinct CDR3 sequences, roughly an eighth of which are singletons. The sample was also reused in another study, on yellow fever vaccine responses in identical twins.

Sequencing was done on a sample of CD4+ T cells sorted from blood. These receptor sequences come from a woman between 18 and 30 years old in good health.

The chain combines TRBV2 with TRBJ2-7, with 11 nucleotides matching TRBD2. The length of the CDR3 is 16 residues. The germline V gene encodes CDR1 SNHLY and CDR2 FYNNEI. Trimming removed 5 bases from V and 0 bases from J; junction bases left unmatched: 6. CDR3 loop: CASSSATSGGSYEQYF. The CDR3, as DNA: TGTGCCAGCAGTTCAGCCACTAGCGGGGGCTCCTACGAGCAGTACTTC.

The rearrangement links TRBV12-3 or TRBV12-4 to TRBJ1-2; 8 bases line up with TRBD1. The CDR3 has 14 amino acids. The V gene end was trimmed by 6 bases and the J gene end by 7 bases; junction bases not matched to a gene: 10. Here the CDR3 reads CASRPDRVIRGYTF. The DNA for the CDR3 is TGTGCCAGCAGACCGGACAGGGTTATCCGTGGCTACACCTTC.

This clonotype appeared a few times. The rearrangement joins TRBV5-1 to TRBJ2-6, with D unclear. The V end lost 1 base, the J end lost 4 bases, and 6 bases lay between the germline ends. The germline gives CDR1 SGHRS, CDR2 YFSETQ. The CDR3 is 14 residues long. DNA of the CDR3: TGCGCCAGCAGCTTGACGATCGGGGCCAACGTCCTGACTTTC. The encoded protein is CASSLTIGANVLTF.

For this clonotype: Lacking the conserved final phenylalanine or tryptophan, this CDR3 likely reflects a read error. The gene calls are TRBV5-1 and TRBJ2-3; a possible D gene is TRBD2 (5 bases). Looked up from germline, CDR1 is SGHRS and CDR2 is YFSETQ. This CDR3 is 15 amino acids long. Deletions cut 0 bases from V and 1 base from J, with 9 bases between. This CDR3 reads CASSLDGLRTDTQYL. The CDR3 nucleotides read TGCGCCAGCAGCTTGGACGGACTTCGCACAGATACGCAGTATTTA.

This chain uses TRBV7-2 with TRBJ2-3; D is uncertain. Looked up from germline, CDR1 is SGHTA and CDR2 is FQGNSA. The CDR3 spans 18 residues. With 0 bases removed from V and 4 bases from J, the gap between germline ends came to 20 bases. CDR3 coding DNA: TGTGCCAGCAGCTTAGCGCTAAGGCGGAGTGGGTTTTCAGATACGCAGTATTTT. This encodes CASSLALRRSGFSDTQYF.

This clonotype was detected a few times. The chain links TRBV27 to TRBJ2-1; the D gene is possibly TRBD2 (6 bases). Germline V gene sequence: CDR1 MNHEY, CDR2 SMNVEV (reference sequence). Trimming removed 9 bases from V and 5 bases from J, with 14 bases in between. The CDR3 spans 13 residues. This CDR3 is CASCGGIHNEQFF. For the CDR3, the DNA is TGTGCCAGTTGTGGGGGGATACACAATGAGCAGTTCTTC.

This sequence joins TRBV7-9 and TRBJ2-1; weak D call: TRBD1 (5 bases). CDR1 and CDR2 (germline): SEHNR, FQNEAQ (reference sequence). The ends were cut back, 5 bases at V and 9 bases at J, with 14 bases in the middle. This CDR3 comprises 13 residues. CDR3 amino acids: CASSLVGPSEQFF. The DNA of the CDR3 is TGTGCCAGCAGCCTTGTGGGGCCGAGTGAGCAGTTCTTC.

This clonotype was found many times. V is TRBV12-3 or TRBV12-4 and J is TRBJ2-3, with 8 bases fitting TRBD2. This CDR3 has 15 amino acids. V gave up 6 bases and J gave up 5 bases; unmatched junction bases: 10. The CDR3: CASSTGTRSQDTQYF. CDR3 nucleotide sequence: TGTGCCAGCAGCACCGGGACTAGAAGTCAAGATACGCAGTATTTT.

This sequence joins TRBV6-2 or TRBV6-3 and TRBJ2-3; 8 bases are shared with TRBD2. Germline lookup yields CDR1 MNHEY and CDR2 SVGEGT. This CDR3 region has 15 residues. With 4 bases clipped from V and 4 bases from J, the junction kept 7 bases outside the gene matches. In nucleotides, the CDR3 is TGTGCCAGCAGTTCCAGCGGGAGCTATTCAGATACGCAGTATTTT. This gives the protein CASSSSGSYSDTQYF.

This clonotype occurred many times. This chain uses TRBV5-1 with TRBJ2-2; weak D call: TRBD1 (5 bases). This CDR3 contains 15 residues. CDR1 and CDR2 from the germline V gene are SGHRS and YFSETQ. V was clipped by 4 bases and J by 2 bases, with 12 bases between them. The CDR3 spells CASSVRQGNTGELFF. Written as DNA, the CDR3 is TGCGCCAGCAGCGTGCGTCAGGGCAACACCGGGGAGCTGTTTTTT.

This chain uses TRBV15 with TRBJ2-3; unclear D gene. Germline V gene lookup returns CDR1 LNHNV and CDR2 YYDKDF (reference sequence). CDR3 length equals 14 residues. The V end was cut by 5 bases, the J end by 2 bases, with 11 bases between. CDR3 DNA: TGTGCCACCAGCGGCGGAGTAAACACAGATACGCAGTATTTT. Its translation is CATSGGVNTDTQYF.

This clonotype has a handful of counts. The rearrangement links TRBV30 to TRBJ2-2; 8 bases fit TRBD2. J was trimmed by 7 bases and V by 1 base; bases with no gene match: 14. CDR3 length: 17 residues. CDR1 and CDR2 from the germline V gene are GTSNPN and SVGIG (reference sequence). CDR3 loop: CAWSAETGGVLIGELFF. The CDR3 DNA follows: TGTGCCTGGAGTGCAGAGACCGGGGGGGTGTTAATCGGGGAGCTGTTTTTT.

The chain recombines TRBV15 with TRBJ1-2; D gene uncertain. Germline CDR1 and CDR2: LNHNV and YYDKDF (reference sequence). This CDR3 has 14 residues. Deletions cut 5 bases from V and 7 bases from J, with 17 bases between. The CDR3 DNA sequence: TGTGCCACCAGCCGTCAGGAAGGCCCTGCTGGCTACACCTTC. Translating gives CATSRQEGPAGYTF.

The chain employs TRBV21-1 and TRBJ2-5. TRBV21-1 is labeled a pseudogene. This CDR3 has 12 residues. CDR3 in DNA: TGTGCCAGCAGCAAAGCAGGGGAGACCCAGTACTTC. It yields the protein CASSKAGETQYF.

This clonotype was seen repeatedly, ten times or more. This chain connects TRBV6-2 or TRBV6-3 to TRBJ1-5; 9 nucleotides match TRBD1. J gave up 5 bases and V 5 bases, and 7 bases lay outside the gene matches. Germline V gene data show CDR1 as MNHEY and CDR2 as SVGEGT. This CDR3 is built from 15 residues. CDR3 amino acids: CASSLPGTGHQPQHF. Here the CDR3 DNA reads TGTGCCAGCAGTCTTCCCGGGACAGGGCATCAGCCCCAGCATTTT.

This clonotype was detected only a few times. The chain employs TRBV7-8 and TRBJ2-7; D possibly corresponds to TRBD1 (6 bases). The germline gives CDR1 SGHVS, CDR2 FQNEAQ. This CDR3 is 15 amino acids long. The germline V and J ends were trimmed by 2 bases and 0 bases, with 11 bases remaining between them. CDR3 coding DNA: TGTGCCAGCAGCTTACAGGGGACCAGCTCCTACGAGCAGTACTTC. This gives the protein CASSLQGTSSYEQYF.